These 15 T cell receptor beta chains were all obtained from the same sample, sequenced in a study of blood T cell repertoires in COVID-19. TCRdb's table, derived via immunoSEQ multiplex PCR, lists solely in-frame clones and lacks some. The table has roughly 280,000 clones, around nine tenths seen once. What was sequenced was peripheral blood. Receptor source: a woman aged 30 to 39 with COVID-19, enrolled during active disease.

The chain carries TRBV19 and TRBJ1-1; a weak D match, TRBD1 (5 bases). CDR1 and CDR2 (germline): LNHDA, SQIVND (reference sequence). CDR3 length: 16 residues. Trimming removed 9 bases from V and 0 bases from J, with 20 bases in between. CDR3 residues: CASTPDTFVLNTEAFF. DNA for the CDR3: TGTGCCAGCACACCGGACACTTTTGTTTTGAACACTGAAGCTTTCTTT.

The V call is TRBV4-1, the J call TRBJ2-1, with TRBD2 matching 7 bases. V trimming: 4 bases; J trimming: 4 bases; junction bases outside the gene matches: 7. Germline loops: CDR1 MGHRA, CDR2 YSYEKL. This CDR3 is 15 amino acids long. For the CDR3, the DNA is TGCGCCAGCAGCCCCCCGAGTAGCGGGTACAATGAGCAGTTCTTC. Its translation is CASSPPSSGYNEQFF.

The gene calls are TRBV28 and TRBJ1-2; 10 nucleotides align to TRBD1. The CDR3 is made up of 14 amino acids. The germline V gene encodes CDR1 MDHEN and CDR2 SYDVKM. V trimming: 5 bases; J trimming: 5 bases; junction bases outside the gene matches: 5. The CDR3 reads CASSPGDRGYGYTF. CDR3 DNA: TGTGCCAGCAGTCCCGGGGACAGGGGTTATGGCTACACCTTC.

This rearrangement joins TRBV7-9 to TRBJ1-4, with D maybe TRBD1 (6 bases). V was clipped by 4 bases and J by 6 bases, with 12 bases between them. The CDR3 runs to 14 residues. The germline CDR1 and CDR2 sequences are SEHNR and FQNEAQ (reference sequence). This CDR3 reads CASSSSGVDEKLFF. The CDR3 DNA follows: TGTGCCAGCAGCTCCTCAGGGGTTGATGAAAAACTGTTTTTT.

In its sample, this clone was seen once. The chain carries TRBV7-2 and TRBJ1-1; TRBD1 is a possible D gene (5 bases). The CDR3 runs 14 residues. Germline CDR1 reads SGHTA; CDR2 reads FQGNSA. V lost 5 bases, J lost 0 bases, and 10 bases lay in between. This CDR3 is CASSADSLNTEAFF. The CDR3 nucleotides read TGTGCCAGCAGCGCCGACAGTTTGAACACTGAAGCTTTCTTT.

This chain links TRBV7-9 with TRBJ1-4; 7 positions match TRBD1. V was clipped by 4 bases and J by 0 bases; unmatched bases: 2. This CDR3 region has 15 residues. Germline V gives CDR1 SEHNR, CDR2 FQNEAQ (reference sequence). CDR3 protein: CASSSTGSTNEKLFF. The CDR3 bases are TGTGCCAGCAGCTCGACAGGGTCAACTAATGAAAAACTGTTTTTT. Drawing the rest from reference TRBV7-9 and TRBJ1-4, the complete variable domain is DTGVSQNPRHKITKRGQNVTFRCDPISEHNRLYWYRQTLGQGPEFLTYFQNEAQLEKSRLLSDRFSAERPKGSFSTLEIQRTEQGDSAMYLCASSSTGSTNEKLFFGSGTQLSVL.

The gene calls are TRBV11-2 and TRBJ2-1; 10 bases match TRBD2. The germline V gene encodes CDR1 SGHAT and CDR2 FQNNGV. The CDR3 runs 15 residues. The ends lost 1 base at V and 5 bases at J; junction bases unmatched: 2. CDR3 bases: TGTGCCAGCAGCTTAGGAGCGGGAGGGAACAATGAGCAGTTCTTC. This translates into CASSLGAGGNNEQFF. The variable domain in full, completed from reference TRBV11-2 and TRBJ2-1, reads EAGVAQSPRYKIIEKRQSVAFWCNPISGHATLYWYQQILGQGPKLLIQFQNNGVVDDSQLPKDRFSAERLKGVDSTLKIQPAKLEDSAVYLCASSLGAGGNNEQFFGPGTRLTVL.

To note about this clone: This same CDR3 is encoded by further DNA sequences in the sample. J is TRBJ1-5 and V is TRBV20-1; TRBD1 is a possible D gene (6 bases). Trimming took off 3 bases at V and 4 bases at J, with 7 bases between the two ends. Germline assignment: CDR1 DFQATT and CDR2 SNEGSKA (reference sequence). The CDR3 is 12 amino acids. The CDR3 region has the DNA TGCAGTGCTAGTAGGGGGAATCAGCCCCAGCATTTT. The encoded protein is CSASRGNQPQHF.

V gene TRBV10-2 combines with J gene TRBJ2-3, with 9 bases lining up with TRBD1. Germline loops: CDR1 WSHSY, CDR2 SAAADI. This CDR3 spans 14 amino acids. With 8 bases clipped from V and 4 bases from J, the junction kept 7 bases outside the gene matches. CDR3 sequence: CASLTGGDPDTQYF. The CDR3 region has the DNA TGCGCCAGCCTAACAGGGGGCGACCCAGATACGCAGTATTTT.

The chain has TRBV7-9 and TRBJ2-5, with no clear D. V gave up 0 bases and J gave up 1 base, with 9 bases separating them. This CDR3 spans 15 amino acids. Germline V gives CDR1 SEHNR, CDR2 FQNEAQ (reference sequence). CDR3: CASSLAIRAQETQYF. CDR3 in DNA: TGTGCCAGCAGCTTAGCGATAAGAGCCCAAGAGACCCAGTACTTC.

The rearrangement uses TRBV5-6 and TRBJ2-7; 8 bases align to TRBD2. The junction had 14 bases not matched to a gene; V was cut back by 0 bases and J by 0 bases. CDR1 SGHDT and CDR2 YYEEEE come from the germline V gene. CDR3 length: 19 residues. The CDR3, as DNA: TGTGCCAGCAGCTTGGGCAGCGGCAGCGGGAGACCGGGCTCCTACGAGCAGTACTTC. Encoded protein: CASSLGSGSGRPGSYEQYF.

This chain links TRBV19 with TRBJ2-1; 10 positions agree with TRBD1. From germline, CDR1 is LNHDA and CDR2 SQIVND (reference sequence). V shed 4 bases, J shed 4 bases, and the junction held 4 bases outside the gene matches. This CDR3 is built from 15 residues. The CDR3 region is CASSNPGQGYNEQFF. The CDR3 nucleotides are TGTGCCAGTAGTAATCCGGGACAGGGGTACAATGAGCAGTTCTTC.

This clone was seen more than once but under ten times. This chain connects TRBV7-6 to TRBJ1-2; the match to TRBD1 covers 7 bases. Germline V CDR1 and CDR2: SGHVS, FNYEAQ. The CDR3 is 15 residues long. V was pared by 5 bases and J by 4 bases, with 10 bases of the junction left unmatched. The CDR3 DNA reads TGTGCCAGCAGCAAGGGGGACAGCCGGAGCTATGGCTACACCTTC. Residues: CASSKGDSRSYGYTF.

V gene TRBV2 combines with J gene TRBJ2-7; possibly TRBD1 for D (6 bases). V gave up 4 bases and J gave up 4 bases, with 14 bases separating them. Germline values: CDR1 SNHLY, CDR2 FYNNEI. This CDR3 comprises 14 residues. The CDR3 DNA sequence: TGTGCCAGCAGTGTAACAGGGTACCCTTACGAGCAGTACTTC. Encoded protein: CASSVTGYPYEQYF.

The V and J genes are TRBV4-1 and TRBJ2-7; 7 bases map to TRBD2. Trimming took 0 bases from V and 1 from J; bases not matched to a gene: 3. The germline V gene encodes CDR1 MGHRA and CDR2 YSYEKL. The CDR3 extends over 15 amino acids. CDR3 nucleotides: TGCGCCAGCAGCCAAGAATTGGGAGGGTCCTACGAGCAGTACTTC. It yields the protein CASSQELGGSYEQYF.